Below, 9 T cell receptor beta chains from the same sample are listed, as sequenced in a study of response to subunit inactivated influenza vaccine. TCRdb passed the RT-PCR reads through MiXCR, listing each CDR3 protein once. The table includes 600,000 to 700,000 distinct CDR3 sequences, 14% detected once. Source: PBMCs from blood, taken less than 15 days before vaccination. Receptors were obtained from a man aged 45-60 years who received an inactivated influenza vaccine.

The chain recombines TRBV5-1 with TRBJ2-1, with 11 nucleotides matching TRBD2. CDR1 and CDR2 from the germline V gene are SGHRS and YFSETQ. With 2 bases clipped from V and 2 bases from J, the junction kept 6 bases outside the gene matches. CDR3 length equals 17 residues. The CDR3 loop is CASSLSRSGRAYNEQFF. The CDR3 DNA reads TGCGCCAGCAGCTTATCCCGTAGCGGGAGGGCCTACAATGAGCAGTTCTTC.

The chain has TRBV6-2 or TRBV6-3 and TRBJ2-5; D is unclear. The germline V gene encodes CDR1 MNHEY and CDR2 SVGEGT. V lost 0 bases, J lost 5 bases, and 13 bases lay in between. The CDR3 is made up of 15 amino acids. CDR3 sequence reads: CASSYSARGRETQYF. Written as DNA, the CDR3 is TGTGCCAGCAGTTACTCGGCTCGAGGAAGGGAGACCCAGTACTTC.

The genes are TRBV30 and TRBJ2-7, with D unresolved. The V end was cut by 0 bases, the J end by 6 bases, with 12 bases between. Germline CDR1 GTSNPN, CDR2 SVGIG (reference sequence). The CDR3 length is 13 residues. CDR3 in amino acids: CAWSVLGTTEQYF. The DNA for the CDR3 is TGTGCCTGGAGTGTACTGGGAACAACCGAGCAGTACTTC.

This clonotype has just a few counts. This chain links TRBV3-1 with TRBJ2-5; 11 nucleotides match TRBD2. V shed 0 bases, J shed 4 bases, and the junction held 13 bases outside the gene matches. Germline V gene sequence: CDR1 LGHDT, CDR2 YNNKEL (reference sequence). This CDR3 has 19 residues. The CDR3 loop is CASSQDFGSGRADIETQYF. CDR3 bases: TGTGCCAGCAGCCAAGATTTCGGTAGCGGGAGGGCCGATATAGAGACCCAGTACTTC.

The genes are TRBV6-6 and TRBJ2-7, with 9 bases fitting TRBD1. Per germline, CDR1 MNHNY and CDR2 SVGAGI (reference sequence). The CDR3 runs to 13 residues. The trim removed 5 bases at V and 7 bases at J, leaving 6 bases unmatched. The CDR3 sequence is CASSVQGAGEQYF. DNA of the CDR3: TGTGCCAGCAGTGTACAGGGGGCGGGTGAGCAGTACTTC.

The chain uses TRBV29-1 and TRBJ1-2; 7 bases are a match to TRBD1. The CDR3 is made up of 11 amino acids. With V trimmed by 7 bases and J by 6 bases, 5 bases remained unmatched. Germline V gives CDR1 SQVTM, CDR2 ANQGSEA. Written as DNA, the CDR3 is TGCAGCGCCTGGGACAGTAATGGCTACACCTTC. It encodes CSAWDSNGYTF.

The chain uses TRBV7-3 and TRBJ2-1, with 9 bases identical to TRBD2. Trimming took 1 base from V and 4 from J; bases not matched to a gene: 8. CDR3 length equals 17 residues. Per germline, CDR1 SGHTA and CDR2 FQGTGA. Written as DNA, the CDR3 is TGTGCCAGCAGCTTAATGGGGGGAGCGGGAGGATACAATGAGCAGTTCTTC. Translation gives CASSLMGGAGGYNEQFF.

This chain links TRBV5-6 with TRBJ2-7, with 8 nucleotides matching TRBD2. Germline-derived CDR1 and CDR2 are SGHDT and YYEEEE. V lost 5 bases to trimming and J lost 3 bases; unmatched junction nucleotides: 7. The CDR3 sequence is 14 residues long. Written as DNA, the CDR3 is TGTGCCAGCAGTAGAAGCGGGAGATTCTACGAGCAGTACTTC. It is translated as CASSRSGRFYEQYF.

The table lists this clonotype with a few counts. The chain combines TRBV29-1 with TRBJ2-3; D ambiguous. The CDR3 is 12 amino acids. From germline, CDR1 is SQVTM and CDR2 ANQGSEA. Trimming shortened V by 4 bases and J by 2 bases, and 7 bases separated the two germline ends. The CDR3 DNA sequence: TGCAGCGTTGTCCTAGACACAGATACGCAGTATTTT. Translation: CSVVLDTDTQYF.